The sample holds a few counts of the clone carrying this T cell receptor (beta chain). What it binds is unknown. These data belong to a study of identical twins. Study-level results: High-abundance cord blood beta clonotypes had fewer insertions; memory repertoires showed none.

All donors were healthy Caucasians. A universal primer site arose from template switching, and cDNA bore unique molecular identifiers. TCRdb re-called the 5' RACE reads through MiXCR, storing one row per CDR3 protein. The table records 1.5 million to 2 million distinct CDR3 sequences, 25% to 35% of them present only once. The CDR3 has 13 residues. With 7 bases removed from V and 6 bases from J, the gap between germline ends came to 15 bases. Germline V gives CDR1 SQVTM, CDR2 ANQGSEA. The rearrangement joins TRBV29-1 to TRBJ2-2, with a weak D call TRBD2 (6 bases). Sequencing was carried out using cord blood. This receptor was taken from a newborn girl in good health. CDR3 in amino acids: CSAGEETAGELFF. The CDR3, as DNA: TGCAGCGCTGGGGAGGAGACGGCCGGGGAGCTGTTTTTT.